This TCR beta chain was captured by sequencing in a study of T cells after somatic rescue of genetic block. CDR1 SGHTA and CDR2 FQGTGA come from the germline V gene. The CDR3 has 14 residues. V lost 0 bases and J lost 1, with 6 bases in between. Assay: immunoSEQ multiplex PCR; the TCRdb copy retains only in-frame clones and omits some. The sample contains 65,000 to 70,000 clones, 85% to 95% of which appear only once. The chain carries TRBV7-3 and TRBJ1-1; D is ambiguous. The receptor was isolated from a man in his forties or fifties. Sequencing was carried out using peripheral blood mononuclear cells (PBMCs). The CDR3 region is CASSLTDGNTEAFF. The CDR3 DNA reads TGTGCCAGCAGCTTAACGGACGGGAACACTGAAGCTTTCTTT.